The present T cell receptor (beta chain) was sequenced within a study of T cell changes during pregnancy in multiple sclerosis. Assay: immunoSEQ multiplex PCR; the TCRdb copy retains only in-frame clones and omits some. The sample comprises 35,000 to 40,000 clones, 88% of which are singletons, and more than 1% rests with the top ten. The CDR3 totals 17 residues. The V end was cut by 6 bases, the J end by 5 bases, with 25 bases between. Germline CDR1 MDHEN, CDR2 SYDVKM. The sample in question was CD4+ T cells from peripheral blood mononuclear cells, obtained before pregnancy. This TCR derives from a female donor with multiple sclerosis, enrolled in a pregnancy study. The chain uses TRBV28 and TRBJ1-1, with D possibly matching TRBD1 (6 bases). CDR3: CASRPRTVGGVPTEAFF. CDR3 sequence (DNA): TGTGCCAGCAGACCCCGGACAGTGGGAGGGGTTCCAACTGAAGCTTTCTTT.